This TCR beta chain originates from a study of shared clonotypes between healthy human individuals. General study findings and limits: Sampling covered blood only; tissue repertoires likely differ.

Germline-derived CDR1 and CDR2 are PRHDT and FYEKMQ (reference sequence). Germline trimming cut 3 bases from V and 4 bases from J; bases unmatched to any gene: 7. The CDR3 length is 15 residues. Sequencing used immunoSEQ multiplex PCR; TCRdb keeps in-frame clones, though not all of them. The sample contains under 2,000,000 clones, roughly 94% of which appear only once. Turning to this clone: Its specificity is not known.

The naive CD8 subset, CD45RO-negative cells positively selected for CCR7, excluded terminally differentiated effector memory CD45RA+ cells. Every one of the donors was a Caucasian adult that lived in Nashville, Tennessee. The chain employs TRBV13 and TRBJ1-1; TRBD1 aligns across 8 bases. Source material: naive CD8+ T cells sorted from blood. The sequence came from a man in his late teens or twenties in good health. CDR3 nucleotide sequence: TGTGCCAGCAGCTTCCCAGGACAGGGAATCACTGAAGCTTTCTTT. Translating gives CASSFPGQGITEAFF.